What follows are 17 T cell receptor beta chains derived from one specimen sequenced in a study of blood T cells in healthy people across ages. The authors ran a second PCR of about 7 to 11 cycles using a sample-barcoded 5' primer and a J-beta primer mix. MiXCR was run by TCRdb on the 5' RACE reads, yielding one entry per CDR3 protein. The sample carries around 940,000 distinct CDR3 sequences, just over 50% recorded once. The source material was blood. The receptor source for this set is a woman aged 55-69 years in good health.

This clonotype was detected a few times. The chain combines TRBV12-3 or TRBV12-4 with TRBJ2-5, with a possible D match to TRBD1 (6 bases). Between the trimmed V and J ends, which lost 5 bases and 7 bases, there was a span of 20 bases. The CDR3 loop spans 15 amino acids. The CDR3 DNA is TGTGCCAGCAGTCCCTTTGGACAGCAGGGGTTGACCCAGTACTTC. Translation gives CASSPFGQQGLTQYF.

This sequence joins TRBV28 and TRBJ2-7; 7 bases line up with TRBD2. V lost 10 bases and J lost 0; bases outside the gene matches: 15. CDR1 MDHEN and CDR2 SYDVKM come from the germline V gene. This CDR3 spans 16 amino acids. The CDR3 region is CATQRWLAETSYEQYF. DNA of the CDR3: TGTGCCACCCAAAGGTGGCTAGCGGAGACCTCCTACGAGCAGTACTTC. Together with reference TRBV28 and TRBJ2-7, the CDR3 gives the full variable domain: DVKVTQSSRYLVKRTGEKVFLECVQDMDHENMFWYRQDPGLGLRLIYFSYDVKMKEKGDIPEGYSVSREKKERFSLILESASTNQTSMYLCATQRWLAETSYEQYFGPGTRLTVT.

The chain couples TRBV5-1 to TRBJ2-1, with D tentatively TRBD1 or TRBD2 (5 bases each). This CDR3 region has 16 residues. Trimming removed 3 bases from V and 1 base from J, with 14 bases in between. Germline loops: CDR1 SGHRS, CDR2 YFSETQ. CDR3 sequence (DNA): TGCGCCAGCAGCTACCAAGGGACGAGATCCTACAATGAGCAGTTCTTC. This translates into CASSYQGTRSYNEQFF.

In its sample, this clonotype was seen a few times. This sequence joins TRBV15 and TRBJ2-7; 8 nucleotides align to TRBD1. This CDR3 region has 14 residues. Germline-derived CDR1 and CDR2 are LNHNV and YYDKDF (reference sequence). The V segment lost 3 bases and the J segment 7 bases; nucleotides outside the gene matches: 8. DNA for the CDR3: TGTGCCACCAGCAGGCGGACAGGGAACAAGGAGCAGTACTTC. Translation gives CATSRRTGNKEQYF. The full variable domain, rest sourced from reference TRBV15 and TRBJ2-7, is DAMVIQNPRYQVTQFGKPVTLSCSQTLNHNVMYWYQQKSSQAPKLLFHYYDKDFNNEADTPDNFQSRRPNTSFCFLDIRSPGLGDTAMYLCATSRRTGNKEQYFGPGTRLTVT.

The chain carries TRBV11-2 and TRBJ2-1; a possible D gene is TRBD2 (6 bases). This CDR3 is built from 16 residues. With 2 bases removed from V and 5 bases from J, the gap between germline ends came to 16 bases. CDR1 and CDR2 from the germline V gene are SGHAT and FQNNGV. DNA for the CDR3: TGTGCCAGCAGCTTACAGGGACTTTTAAGGGACAATGAGCAGTTCTTC. It codes for CASSLQGLLRDNEQFF. The complete variable domain, with remaining parts taken from reference TRBV11-2 and TRBJ2-1, reads EAGVAQSPRYKIIEKRQSVAFWCNPISGHATLYWYQQILGQGPKLLIQFQNNGVVDDSQLPKDRFSAERLKGVDSTLKIQPAKLEDSAVYLCASSLQGLLRDNEQFFGPGTRLTVL.

The genes are TRBV4-2 and TRBJ2-7; D possibly corresponds to TRBD1 (7 bases). The CDR3 consists of 16 residues. Trimming stripped 0 bases from V and 8 bases from J, with 20 bases between. The germline V gene encodes CDR1 LGHNA and CDR2 YNFKEQ. The CDR3 region is CASSQDRRGREEKQYF. In nucleotides, the CDR3 is TGTGCCAGCAGCCAAGATAGGAGGGGGCGAGAGGAAAAGCAGTACTTC.

This clonotype has just one count. The genes are TRBV6-2 or TRBV6-3 and TRBJ1-1; perhaps TRBD1 as D (6 bases). The CDR3 spans 14 residues. V was trimmed by 6 bases and J by 1 base, leaving 12 bases between them. Germline CDR1 is MNHEY and CDR2 is SVGEGT. The CDR3 protein is CASRPNRENTEAFF. DNA for the CDR3: TGTGCCAGCAGACCCAACAGGGAGAACACTGAAGCTTTCTTT.

This clonotype has only a few counts. The chain is built from TRBV7-2 and TRBJ2-2; D might be TRBD2 (6 bases). The CDR3 sequence is 17 residues long. Trimming cost V 7 bases and J 2 bases, with 20 bases left between them. Germline V gives CDR1 SGHTA, CDR2 FQGNSA. The CDR3 nucleotides are TGTGCCAGCACACCCGGGGCGGGAAGGCTTAACACCGGGGAGCTGTTTTTT. Translating it yields CASTPGAGRLNTGELFF.

The sample holds a few counts of this clonotype. The CDR3: CASSQDWRGTDTQYF. The CDR3 nucleotides are TGCGCCAGCAGCCAAGATTGGCGGGGCACAGATACGCAGTATTTT. The V gene is TRBV4-3, the J gene TRBJ2-3; maybe TRBD2 (5 bases). Trimming shortened V by 0 bases and J by 1 base, and 8 bases separated the two germline ends. CDR3 size: 15 residues. CDR1 LGHNA and CDR2 YSLEER come from the germline V gene.

This clonotype was detected only once. The chain employs TRBV20-1 and TRBJ1-2, with 10 nucleotides matching TRBD1. V lost 2 bases and J lost 8; bases outside the gene matches: 11. The CDR3 runs to 15 residues. CDR1 is DFQATT, CDR2 SNEGSKA, per germline (reference sequence). The CDR3 loop is CSARPGTGEFWGYTF. The CDR3 bases are TGCAGTGCTAGACCCGGGACAGGGGAGTTTTGGGGCTACACCTTC.

The V call is TRBV5-1, the J call TRBJ2-7, with 8 nucleotides matching TRBD2. The CDR3 has 17 amino acids. In germline, CDR1 is SGHRS, CDR2 YFSETQ. With 0 bases clipped from V and 0 bases from J, the junction kept 8 bases outside the gene matches. CDR3 DNA sequence: TGCGCCAGCAGCTTGGGTATTAGCGGGGTGAGCTCCTACGAGCAGTACTTC. It specifies CASSLGISGVSSYEQYF.

This clonotype occurred once. The J gene is TRBJ2-7, the V gene TRBV12-3 or TRBV12-4; no firm D call. The CDR3 loop spans 12 amino acids. V was shortened by 5 bases and J by 4 bases, with 9 bases between the two germline ends. CDR3: CASSMLGYEQYF. CDR3 coding DNA: TGTGCCAGCAGTATGTTGGGTTACGAGCAGTACTTC.

The chain employs TRBV4-1 and TRBJ1-6; D not certain. The CDR3 contains 16 residues. In germline, CDR1 is MGHRA, CDR2 YSYEKL. The germline V and J ends were trimmed by 2 bases and 10 bases, with 18 bases remaining between them. The CDR3 coding sequence is TGCGCCAGCAGCCAACCACGGAATGGGGTCAGGTCACCCCTCCACTTT. Its translation: CASSQPRNGVRSPLHF.

The rearrangement joins TRBV12-3 or TRBV12-4 to TRBJ1-6; 7 positions agree with TRBD1. The V and J ends lost 6 bases and 10 bases, in that order; junction bases with no gene match: 6. The length of the CDR3 is 13 residues. The CDR3 sequence: CASSQQGRSPLHF. CDR3 coding DNA: TGTGCCAGCAGCCAACAGGGGCGGTCACCCCTCCACTTT.

This clonotype turned up a few times. This chain connects TRBV18 to TRBJ2-5, with 7 bases that match TRBD1. V lost 1 base, J lost 5 bases, and 4 bases stayed unmatched. The germline V gene encodes CDR1 KGHSH and CDR2 LQKENI. This CDR3 is 14 amino acids long. In DNA, the CDR3 is TGTGCCAGCTCACCACAGGGGGCACGCGAGACCCAGTACTTC. Its protein is CASSPQGARETQYF.

In its sample, this clonotype was seen a few times. The chain couples TRBV12-3 or TRBV12-4 to TRBJ2-7; D unresolved. V shed 5 bases and J shed 0 bases, with 11 bases lying between them. There are 14 residues in the CDR3. The CDR3 nucleotides are TGTGCCAGCAGTCGTAGCTTTAACTCCTACGAGCAGTACTTC. Residues: CASSRSFNSYEQYF.

The CDR3 protein is CASSRLPMTGEKETQYF. For the CDR3, the DNA is TGTGCCAGCAGTCGGCTGCCGATGACAGGGGAGAAGGAGACCCAGTACTTC. V gene TRBV6-1 combines with J gene TRBJ2-7; 8 bases align to TRBD1. The DNA end is more similar to TRBJ2-5, so the J call may be wrong. Germline CDR1 reads MNHNS; CDR2 reads SASEGT. The CDR3 loop spans 17 amino acids.